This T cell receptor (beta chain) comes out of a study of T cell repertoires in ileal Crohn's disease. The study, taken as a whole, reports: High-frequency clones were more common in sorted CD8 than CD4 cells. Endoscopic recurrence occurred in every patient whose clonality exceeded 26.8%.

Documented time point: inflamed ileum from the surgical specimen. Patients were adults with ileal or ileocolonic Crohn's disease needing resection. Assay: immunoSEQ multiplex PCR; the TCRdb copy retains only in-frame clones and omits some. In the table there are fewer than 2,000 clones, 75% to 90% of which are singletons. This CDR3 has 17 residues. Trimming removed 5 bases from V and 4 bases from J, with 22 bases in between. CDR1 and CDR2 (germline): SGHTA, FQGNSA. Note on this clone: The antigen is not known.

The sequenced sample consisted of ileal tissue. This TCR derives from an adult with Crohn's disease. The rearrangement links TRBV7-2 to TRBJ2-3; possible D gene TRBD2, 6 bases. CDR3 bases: TGTGCCAGCAGCCGACGGCCCTCCCGGGAGTATTCAGATACGCAGTATTTT. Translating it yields CASSRRPSREYSDTQYF.